What follows are 6 T cell receptor beta chains derived from one specimen sequenced in a study of T cells in Graves' hyperthyroidism and ophthalmopathy. What was amplified from RNA transcripts were TCR beta CDR3 regions. A first-round RT-PCR of the TCR CDR3 used the HTBI primer set. One entry per CDR3 protein, called by TCRdb with MiXCR from the multiplex PCR reads. The data contain 620,000 or so distinct CDR3 sequences, approximately 14% of them singletons. Sequencing was carried out using blood. All receptors derive from a woman aged 45 to 65 with Graves' ophthalmopathy.

The chain carries TRBV7-9 and TRBJ2-2; TRBD1 matches 8 bases. In germline, CDR1 is SEHNR, CDR2 FQNEAQ (reference sequence). The CDR3 runs 17 residues. The V segment lost 4 bases and the J segment 7 bases; nucleotides outside the gene matches: 14. CDR3 residues: CASSSPRDRGARGELFF. The DNA for the CDR3 is TGTGCCAGCAGCTCCCCTCGCGACAGGGGCGCACGCGGGGAGCTGTTTTTT.

This clonotype was detected a few times. CDR3 nucleotide sequence: TGTGCCAGTAGTATAGCGGGGACCGGGGAGCTGTTTTTT. Translating gives CASSIAGTGELFF. This rearrangement joins TRBV19 to TRBJ2-2; possible D gene TRBD2, 5 bases. Germline CDR1 LNHDA, CDR2 SQIVND (reference sequence). With 1 base removed from V and 5 bases from J, the gap between germline ends came to 5 bases. This CDR3 contains 13 residues.

This clonotype was recorded once. With a much larger clone just one base away, this may be a read error. CDR3 coding DNA: TGTGCCAGCAGCTGGACAGGGGGATCCATCGGGGAGCTGTTTTTT. The encoded protein is CASSWTGGSIGELFF. V gene TRBV7-8 combines with J gene TRBJ2-2, with 10 bases lining up with TRBD1. J lost 7 bases, V lost 4 bases, and 6 bases had no gene match. This CDR3 comprises 15 residues. CDR1 SGHVS and CDR2 FQNEAQ come from the germline V gene.

This clonotype was counted at least ten times. V usage is TRBV11-2 and J usage is TRBJ2-7; tentatively, D is TRBD1 or TRBD2 (5 bases each). The germline gives CDR1 SGHAT, CDR2 FQNNGV. The CDR3 sequence is 13 residues long. The germline V and J ends were trimmed by 3 bases and 7 bases, with 13 bases remaining between them. DNA of the CDR3: TGTGCCAGCAGCTTCCCCTCTGGGACGGAGCAGTACTTC. Translating it yields CASSFPSGTEQYF.

The V call is TRBV20-1, the J call TRBJ1-3; 12 bases agree with TRBD1. Per germline, CDR1 DFQATT and CDR2 SNEGSKA (reference sequence). Unmatched junction bases numbered 14, after V lost 2 bases and J lost 6 bases. The CDR3 is 18 amino acids. The CDR3 DNA reads as TGCAGTGCTAGACAAACCGGGACAGGGGGCGAATTGGTAAACACCATATATTTT. It codes for CSARQTGTGGELVNTIYF.

The V call is TRBV20-1, the J call TRBJ2-1; the match to TRBD2 covers 8 bases. The CDR3 length is 15 residues. Trimming cost V 4 bases and J 4 bases; bases outside gene matches: 9. Per germline, CDR1 DFQATT and CDR2 SNEGSKA (reference sequence). CDR3 DNA: TGCAGTGCTACGTCAGCGGGAGAGGCTTACAATGAGCAGTTCTTC. Protein sequence: CSATSAGEAYNEQFF.